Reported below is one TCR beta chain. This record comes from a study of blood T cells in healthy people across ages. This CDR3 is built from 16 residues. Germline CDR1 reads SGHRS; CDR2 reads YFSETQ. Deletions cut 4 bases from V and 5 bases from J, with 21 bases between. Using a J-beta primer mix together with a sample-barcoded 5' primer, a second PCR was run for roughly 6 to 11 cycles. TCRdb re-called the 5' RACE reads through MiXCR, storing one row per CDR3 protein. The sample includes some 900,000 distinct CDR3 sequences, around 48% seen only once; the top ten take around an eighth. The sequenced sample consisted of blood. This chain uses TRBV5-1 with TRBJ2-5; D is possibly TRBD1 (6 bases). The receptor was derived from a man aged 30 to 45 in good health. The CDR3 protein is CASSGSWDTKGETQYF. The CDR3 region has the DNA TGCGCCAGCAGCGGATCCTGGGACACCAAAGGCGAGACCCAGTACTTC.